This T cell receptor (beta chain) was profiled in a study of beta chain features in type 1 diabetes (dated by TCRdb to about 2018). General notes on the study: Patients and healthy donors did not differ in mean age, gender distribution, total cell number or subset yield. A total of 100 million to 110 million sorted cells were examined across all samples, and a strong correlation was observed between cell number per subset and RNA yield. The study compared TCRB repertoires of sorted circulating CD4+ T cell subsets between recently diagnosed type 1 diabetes patients and matched healthy donors. Regulatory and stem cell-like memory subsets were obtained from only 8 patients and roughly eight healthy donors, while naive and central memory subsets were obtained from all 28 donors. The research as a whole found: PCR may preferentially amplify shorter templates, but because patient and control samples were amplified and corrected together, any resulting skew would affect both groups equally. At VDJ recombination sites, type 1 diabetes patients had fewer insertions and more deleted nucleotides, which implies abnormalities in thymic rearrangement. Because cDNA was sequenced instead of genomic DNA, activated cells with high expression could be over-represented, although the groups did not differ in activation or CD3 levels. Naive, central memory and regulatory TCRB repertoires appeared to be more alike among patients than among healthy donors. In all four CD4+ subsets, TCRB CDR3 length was moderately but significantly shorter in type 1 diabetes patients. HLA sub-analyses involved small numbers of individuals, so any influence of HLA type on TCRB rearrangement remained unresolved.

The entire isolated RNA was reverse transcribed using the High Capacity cDNA Reverse Transcription Kit, and thus expressed TCRB transcripts were sequenced. Deep immunoSEQ sequencing was performed on naive, central memory and regulatory T cell samples, with an average of around 3.4 million total reads per sample. Sorted cells were lysed in RLT buffer, and RNA was extracted using DNase-treated RNeasy Micro or Mini kits according to cell number. To prevent cross-contamination, each cell subset was processed individually, whereas patient and healthy donor samples were processed jointly. The immunoSEQ multiplex PCR was used to amplify TCRB sequences from cDNA, yielding 87-bp fragments that span the CDR3 region. The amplicons were sequenced using the Illumina HiSeq platform. The authors processed their data as follows. PCR bias was corrected computationally using synthetic template baselines, and reads within Hamming distance 2 were collapsed, with unmergeable singletons discarded. By aligning reads against IMGT, V, D and J genes, CDR3 length, and insertions or deletions at six rearrangement sites were assigned. Within each subset, clonotype counts were normalized to sorted cell number, and only after that were true diversity and Gini coefficients computed with the tcR R package. Repertoire sharing was quantified using the overlap coefficient calculated on TCRB nucleotide sequences. The table was pulled from immuneACCESS by TCRdb, which kept in-frame rearrangements only. Such tables lose some clones; where checked, under half of the loss comes from unresolved V genes, and the rest has no known cause. V and J calls and clone size are as listed in that table; D and trimming were resolved from the DNA. The sample table holds around 160,000 clones, of which 7.5% to 9.5% were seen once. In total, the top ten clones hold under 0.65% of the sample.

On this clone: Its antigen target is currently unknown. No base qualities exist here, and no much larger clone lies one base off it.

CDR1 is given as SGHTA and CDR2 as FQGNSA, both from the germline V gene. From cysteine to phenylalanine, the CDR3 is 13 amino acids long. The kept DNA is CDR3 alone, 39 bases in frame from the first base. V was cut back by 1 base and J by 7 bases, leaving a gap of 8 bases between them. From each donor, a single peripheral blood sample of about 100 mL on average was drawn into heparinised tubes. A BD FACSAria II and a panel including CD45RO, CCR7, CD25, CD127, CD95 and CD27 were used to sort naive, central memory, regulatory and stem cell-like memory CD4+ T cells. A purity above 98% was achieved for all sorted populations. PBMCs were isolated right away by Lymphoprep density gradient centrifugation and were stained directly, without culture. Samples were stained and sorted in pairs, with one healthy donor and one patient per experiment, so that batch effects were minimized.

Sequencing was carried out using central memory CD4+ T cells from blood. The chain is encoded by TRBV7-2 joined to TRBJ1-5; the D gene remains uncertain. This receptor was obtained from a woman between 18 and 29 years old with type 1 diabetes. In nucleotides, the sequence is TGTGCCAGCAGCTTAGTCGTCGGGCAGCCCCAGCATTTT. Its amino acids are CASSLVVGQPQHF.